This T cell receptor (beta chain) was sequenced during a study of cytomegalovirus exposure and HLA in healthy donors. The PCR had 60 Vbeta and 13 Jbeta primers. Method: immunoSEQ multiplex PCR; TCRdb's copy keeps in-frame clones and lacks some. The repertoire includes around 70,000 clones, approximately 80% of them detected once, and approximately 6.2% sits in the top ten. In regard to this clone: The antigen is undetermined.

Whole-study findings and limits: Solely CMV serostatus was available to characterize immune exposure.

The CDR3 has 12 residues. V gave up 2 bases and J gave up 4 bases, with 5 bases separating them. Per the germline V gene, CDR1 is SGHNT and CDR2 is YYREEE (reference sequence). The receptor comes from a human donor in good health. The chain carries TRBV5-4 and TRBJ2-3; no reliable D call. Sequencing used PBMCs. CDR3 amino acids: CASSFSSDTQYF. The CDR3 bases are TGTGCCAGCAGCTTCTCCTCAGATACGCAGTATTTT.